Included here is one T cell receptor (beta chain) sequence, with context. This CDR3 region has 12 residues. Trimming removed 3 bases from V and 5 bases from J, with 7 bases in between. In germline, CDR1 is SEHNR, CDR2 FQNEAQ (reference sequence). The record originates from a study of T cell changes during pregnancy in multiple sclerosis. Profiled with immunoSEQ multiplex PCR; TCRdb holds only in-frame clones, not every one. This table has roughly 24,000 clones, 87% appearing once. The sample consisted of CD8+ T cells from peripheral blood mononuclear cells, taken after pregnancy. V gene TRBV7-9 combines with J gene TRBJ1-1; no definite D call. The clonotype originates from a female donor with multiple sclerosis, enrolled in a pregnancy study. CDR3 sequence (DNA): TGTGCCAGCAGCTTGTCAGGAACTGAAGCTTTCTTT. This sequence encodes CASSLSGTEAFF.